This TCR beta chain came from a study of blood T cell repertoires in COVID-19 (TCRdb year 2020). About the study as a whole: The collaborator samples originated in the United States, Italy and Spain and spanned the acute and convalescent phases of COVID-19. The prospective study material was composed of cDNA or gDNA derived from T cells, B-cell-depleted T cells, or PBMCs. Deeply sampled blood TCRbeta repertoires from subjects exposed to, actively infected with, or recovered from COVID-19 were included in the dataset. The repertoires were released in a freely available public database meant as a resource for research on the immune response to SARS-CoV-2. The samples were drawn from the first 160 participants of the ongoing ImmuneRACE study and from 950 to 1,500 subjects provided by 6 global collaborators. Sample metadata almost always included a de-identified subject ID, COVID-19 status, age in years and sex. Where available, HLA class I and class II types were taken from metadata supplied by the sample provider and were not determined by assay-based typing.

At one collaborating source in Seattle, patients were enrolled during active infection and were followed longitudinally through the course of disease. Each collaborating institution followed its own protocols to collect whole blood in K2EDTA tubes. For TCRbeta analysis, collaborators shipped samples as frozen whole blood, isolated PBMCs, or DNA extracted from either of those sample types. The immunoSEQ Assay, a bias-controlled multiplex PCR, was used to amplify TCRbeta CDR3 regions from genomic DNA. As for the original processing: Nucleated cell counts per sample were estimated from amplification of reference gene primers within the assay. To quantify the absolute abundance of each unique TCRbeta CDR3 rearrangement, sequence reads were collapsed and filtered. For each sample, productive Simpson clonality was calculated by taking the square root of Simpson's diversity index across productive rearrangements. The table was pulled from immuneACCESS by TCRdb, which kept in-frame rearrangements only. Such tables lose some clones; where checked, under half of the loss comes from unresolved V genes, and the rest has no known cause. That table supplies the V and J calls and clone size; D and trimming were determined from the DNA. Counted in this sample were 150,000 to 250,000 clones; 75% to 85% of them appeared once. Jointly, the top ten make up over 5% of the sample.

The CDR3 measures 16 amino acids from cysteine to phenylalanine. Only the CDR3 DNA stays, 48 bases, in frame from base 1. Cut back by 3 bases and 9 bases, the V and J ends lie 18 bases apart. According to the germline V gene (reference sequence), CDR1 reads LGHDT and CDR2 reads YNNKEL. On the study overall, not on this receptor specifically: The quantity of clinical and demographic metadata differed by source and by participant and was supplied without curation.

Of note for this clone: What this receptor recognizes is not known. There are no base qualities to consult, and no much larger clone falls within one base.

This receptor chain uses TRBV3-1 (or the pseudogene TRBV3-2) and TRBJ1-6; the D gene is possibly TRBD1, with 6 bases matching. The sequence came from a woman aged 40 to 50 with COVID-19, enrolled during active disease. The sample was peripheral blood. CDR3 sequence: CASSQTGGRGGSPLHF. The DNA sequence reads TGTGCCAGCAGCCAGACGGGGGGCCGGGGTGGTTCACCCCTCCACTTT.